Listed below are T cell receptor beta chains from one sample, sequenced in a study of OX40 agonist ivuxolimab in advanced cancers. Libraries were prepared by immunoSEQ multiplex PCR; TCRdb keeps only in-frame clonotypes and omits some of them. The table includes about 60,000 clones, approximately 90% detected once. This sample comprised CD4+ or CD8+ T cells sorted from blood, obtained in a trial of the OX40 agonist ivuxolimab. These receptors were taken from an adult with an advanced solid tumor such as melanoma, head and neck, liver or kidney cancer. Each CDR3 is given without its conserved first and last residue. The order of the fields is J gene, V gene, CDR3 protein.

j_gene: TRBJ2-6
v_gene: TRBV21-1
CDR3aa: ASSKKLSGANVLT

j_gene: TRBJ1-3
v_gene: TRBV10-3
CDR3aa: AIRQGGSGNTIY

j_gene: TRBJ2-1
v_gene: TRBV5-5
CDR3aa: ASSLVTGRAYNEQF

j_gene: TRBJ2-5
v_gene: TRBV9
CDR3aa: ASARGGLGETQY

j_gene: TRBJ1-6
v_gene: TRBV28
CDR3aa: ASSRTTGNSPLH

j_gene: TRBJ2-1
v_gene: TRBV27
CDR3aa: ASSFGDEQF

j_gene: TRBJ1-2
v_gene: TRBV11-2
CDR3aa: ASLGGNNYGYT

j_gene: TRBJ2-6
v_gene: TRBV19
CDR3aa: ATKTAQGAEISGANVLT

j_gene: TRBJ1-5
v_gene: TRBV2
CDR3aa: ASSTDREESNQPQH

j_gene: TRBJ2-7
v_gene: TRBV6-6
CDR3aa: ASSYSTAGFSGEQY

j_gene: TRBJ2-1
v_gene: TRBV7-2
CDR3aa: ASSLGGMPSPYEQF

j_gene: TRBJ1-2
v_gene: TRBV7-6
CDR3aa: ASSLGGQGAGGYT

j_gene: TRBJ1-2
v_gene: TRBV7-6
CDR3aa: ASSLAQSSLAYGYT

j_gene: TRBJ2-1
v_gene: TRBV7-9
CDR3aa: ASSLNVEKGWHEQF

j_gene: TRBJ2-1
v_gene: TRBV11-2
CDR3aa: ASSLGPGTARDEQF

j_gene: TRBJ1-3
v_gene: TRBV5-1
CDR3aa: ASSLGASSGNTIY

j_gene: TRBJ1-1
v_gene: TRBV7-9
CDR3aa: ASSPKTGSLAEAF